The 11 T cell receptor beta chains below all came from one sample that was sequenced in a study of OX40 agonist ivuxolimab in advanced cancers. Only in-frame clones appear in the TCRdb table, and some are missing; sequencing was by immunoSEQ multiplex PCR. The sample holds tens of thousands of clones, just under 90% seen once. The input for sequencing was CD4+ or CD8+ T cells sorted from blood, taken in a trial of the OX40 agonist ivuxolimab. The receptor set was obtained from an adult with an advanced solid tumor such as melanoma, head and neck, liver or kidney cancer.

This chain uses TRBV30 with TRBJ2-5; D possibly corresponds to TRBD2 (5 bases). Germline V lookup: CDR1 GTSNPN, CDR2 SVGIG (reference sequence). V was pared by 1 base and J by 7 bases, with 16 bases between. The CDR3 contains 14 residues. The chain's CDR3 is CAWSGGRGLGTQYF. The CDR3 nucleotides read TGTGCCTGGAGTGGAGGAAGAGGGTTGGGGACCCAGTACTTC.

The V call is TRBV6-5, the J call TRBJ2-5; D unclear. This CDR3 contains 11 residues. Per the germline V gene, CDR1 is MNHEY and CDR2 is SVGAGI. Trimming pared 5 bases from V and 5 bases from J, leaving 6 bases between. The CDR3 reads CASSPRETQYF. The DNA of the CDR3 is TGTGCCAGCAGTCCCCGGGAGACCCAGTACTTC.

The CDR3 loop is CASSLASGGSYGYTF. DNA for the CDR3: TGCGCCAGCAGCTTGGCCTCGGGGGGCAGCTATGGCTACACCTTC. The chain has TRBV5-1 and TRBJ1-2; D might be TRBD1 (6 bases). CDR1 SGHRS and CDR2 YFSETQ come from the germline V gene. The CDR3 contains 15 residues. V lost 0 bases, J lost 4 bases, and 13 bases lay in between.

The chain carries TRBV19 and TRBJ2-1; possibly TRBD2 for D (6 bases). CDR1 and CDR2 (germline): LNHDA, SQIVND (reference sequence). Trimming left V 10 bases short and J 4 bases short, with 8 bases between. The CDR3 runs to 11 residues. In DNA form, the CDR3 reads TGTGCCACTAGCGAGTACAATGAGCAGTTCTTC. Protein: CATSEYNEQFF.

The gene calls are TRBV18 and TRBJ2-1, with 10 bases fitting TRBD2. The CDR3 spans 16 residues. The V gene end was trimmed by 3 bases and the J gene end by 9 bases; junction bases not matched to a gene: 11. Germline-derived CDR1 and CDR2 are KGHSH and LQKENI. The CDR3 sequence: CASSPLAGEGGGEQFF. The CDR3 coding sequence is TGTGCCAGCTCACCCCTAGCGGGAGAAGGGGGGGGTGAGCAGTTCTTC.

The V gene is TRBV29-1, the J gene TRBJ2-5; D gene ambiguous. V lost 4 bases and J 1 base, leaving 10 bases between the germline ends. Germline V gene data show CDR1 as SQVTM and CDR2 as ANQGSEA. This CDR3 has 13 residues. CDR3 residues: CSVGSWLQETQYF. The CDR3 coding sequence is TGCAGCGTTGGTTCCTGGCTCCAAGAGACCCAGTACTTC.

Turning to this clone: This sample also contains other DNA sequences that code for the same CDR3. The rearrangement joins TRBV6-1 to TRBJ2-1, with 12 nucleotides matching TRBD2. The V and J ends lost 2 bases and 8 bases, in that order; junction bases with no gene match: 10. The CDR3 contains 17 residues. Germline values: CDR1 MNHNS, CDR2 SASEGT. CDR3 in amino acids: CASSERSLAGGRDEQFF. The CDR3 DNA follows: TGTGCCAGCAGTGAACGCTCCCTAGCGGGAGGGCGGGATGAGCAGTTCTTC.

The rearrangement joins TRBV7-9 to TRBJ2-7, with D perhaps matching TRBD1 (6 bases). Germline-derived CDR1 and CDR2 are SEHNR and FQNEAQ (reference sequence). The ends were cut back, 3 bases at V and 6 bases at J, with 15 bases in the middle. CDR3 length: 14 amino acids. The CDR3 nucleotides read TGTGCCAGCAGCTTCTTCCTAGGGGGTGGCGAGCAGTACTTC. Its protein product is CASSFFLGGGEQYF.

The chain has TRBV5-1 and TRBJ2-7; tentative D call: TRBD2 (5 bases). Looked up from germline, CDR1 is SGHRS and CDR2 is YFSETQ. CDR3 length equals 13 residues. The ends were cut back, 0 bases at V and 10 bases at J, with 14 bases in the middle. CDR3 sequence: CASSLAGDRPQYF. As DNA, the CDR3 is TGCGCCAGCAGCTTGGCCGGGGATCGCCCACAGTACTTC.

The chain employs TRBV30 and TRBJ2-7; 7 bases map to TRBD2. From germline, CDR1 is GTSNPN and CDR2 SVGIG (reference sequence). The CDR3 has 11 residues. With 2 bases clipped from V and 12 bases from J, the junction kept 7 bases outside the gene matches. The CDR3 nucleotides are TGTGCCTGGAGTACATCTAGCGGACCGTACTTC. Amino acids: CAWSTSSGPYF. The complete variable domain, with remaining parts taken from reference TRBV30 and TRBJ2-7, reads SQTIHQWPATLVQPVGSPLSLECTVEGTSNPNLYWYRQAAGRGLQLLFYSVGIGQISSEVPQNLSASRPQDRQFILSSKKLLLSDSGFYLCAWSTSSGPYFGPGTRLTVT.

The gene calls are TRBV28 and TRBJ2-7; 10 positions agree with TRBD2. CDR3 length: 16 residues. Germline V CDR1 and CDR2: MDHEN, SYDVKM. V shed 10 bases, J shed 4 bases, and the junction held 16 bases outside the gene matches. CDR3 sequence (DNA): TGTGCCACCACCCAGGTGGCTAGCGGGAGTTGGTACGAGCAGTACTTC. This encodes CATTQVASGSWYEQYF.